This T cell receptor (beta chain) is drawn from a study of T cell repertoires in cytomegalovirus infection. Looking at the study overall: Evidence of both CMV infection and a matching HLA type came from public TCR beta signatures.

CDR1 is SNHLY, CDR2 FYNNEI, per germline. The length of the CDR3 is 16 residues. Trimming shortened V by 8 bases and J by 4 bases, and 24 bases separated the two germline ends. Using its own MiXCR run on the reads, TCRdb lists one record per CDR3 protein. The sample lists roughly 250,000 distinct CDR3 sequences; roughly 23% were seen once. A single count supports this clonotype. This sequence was found in a human donor in good health (CMV status not recorded). Some clones in this sample may be carry-over from other donors' samples. Sequences were obtained from CD8+ T cells from PBMCs. This sequence joins TRBV2 and TRBJ2-7; D tentatively reads TRBD1 or TRBD2 (6 bases each). CDR3 amino acids: CASGGEEGRRGYEQYF. CDR3 nucleotide sequence: TGTGCCAGCGGCGGGGAAGAAGGGCGCAGGGGATACGAGCAGTACTTC. The whole variable domain, filled in from reference TRBV2 and TRBJ2-7, reads EPEVTQTPSHQVTQMGQEVILRCVPISNHLYFYWYRQILGQKVEFLVSFYNNEISEKSEIFDDQFSVERPDGSNFTLKIRSTKLEDSAMYFCASGGEEGRRGYEQYFGPGTRLTVT.